A selection of T cell receptor beta chains follows, all from one sample in a study of blood T cell repertoires in COVID-19. The method was immunoSEQ multiplex PCR; TCRdb's version includes in-frame clones alone and lacks a portion of them. The sample shows about 120,000 clones, 90% of them seen only once. The specimen was peripheral blood. All receptors come from a human donor with active COVID-19. The donor label of this sample is uncertain. CDR3s include the opening cysteine and the closing phenylalanine or tryptophan. D genes are given only for firm matches. Some rows have no size entry. The others give once, few or many, or a class for an expanded clone.

clone size: NA; J gene: TRBJ1-2; CDR3 length: 13; D gene: TRBD1; V gene: TRBV6-2/TRBV6-3; CDR3 DNA: TGTGCCAGCAGCCGGACAGGGTTGGATGGCTACACCTTC; CDR3 protein: CASSRTGLDGYTF
clone size: NA; J gene: TRBJ2-5; CDR3 length: 14; D gene: TRBD1; V gene: TRBV5-1; CDR3 DNA: TGCGCCAGCAGCCCACGGACAGGGGAAGAGACCCAGTACTTC; CDR3 protein: CASSPRTGEETQYF
clone size: NA; J gene: TRBJ2-1; CDR3 length: 13; D gene: NA; V gene: TRBV12-3/TRBV12-4; CDR3 DNA: TGTGCCAGCAGCTTAAACTCATTCGATGAGCAGTTCTTC; CDR3 protein: CASSLNSFDEQFF
clone size: NA; J gene: TRBJ2-1; CDR3 length: 13; D gene: NA; V gene: TRBV28; CDR3 DNA: TGTGCCAGCAGTGAAACAGGGTACAATGAGCAGTTCTTC; CDR3 protein: CASSETGYNEQFF
clone size: NA; J gene: TRBJ2-6; CDR3 length: 16; D gene: NA; V gene: TRBV18; CDR3 DNA: TGTGCCAGCTCACCTGACGGGACACCTGGGGCCAACGTCCTGACTTTC; CDR3 protein: CASSPDGTPGANVLTF
clone size: NA; J gene: TRBJ1-5; CDR3 length: 14; D gene: TRBD1; V gene: TRBV6-5; CDR3 DNA: TGTGCCAGCAGAAAACAGGGGGCCTATCAGCCCCAGCATTTT; CDR3 protein: CASRKQGAYQPQHF
clone size: NA; J gene: TRBJ1-5; CDR3 length: 12; D gene: NA; V gene: TRBV18; CDR3 DNA: TGTGCCAGCTCAGGAGGCAATCAGCCCCAGCATTTT; CDR3 protein: CASSGGNQPQHF
clone size: NA; J gene: TRBJ1-3; CDR3 length: 15; D gene: TRBD1; V gene: TRBV7-9; CDR3 DNA: TGTGCCAGCAGCTTAGAGGGACAGACGGGAAACACCATATATTTT; CDR3 protein: CASSLEGQTGNTIYF
clone size: NA; J gene: TRBJ2-7; CDR3 length: 15; D gene: TRBD1; V gene: TRBV7-8; CDR3 DNA: TGTGCCAGCAGCCCCATTAGGACAGGGACGAACGAGCAGTACTTC; CDR3 protein: CASSPIRTGTNEQYF
clone size: NA; J gene: TRBJ1-3; CDR3 length: 16; D gene: NA; V gene: TRBV5-4; CDR3 DNA: TGTGCCAGCAGCGCGGAAGGGAGGTTCACTGGAAACACCATATATTTT; CDR3 protein: CASSAEGRFTGNTIYF
clone size: once; J gene: TRBJ2-1; CDR3 length: 15; D gene: TRBD2; V gene: TRBV5-1; CDR3 DNA: TGCGCCAGCAGCTTAGCGGGGGGGCTCTACAATGAGCAGTTCTTC; CDR3 protein: CASSLAGGLYNEQFF
clone size: once; J gene: TRBJ1-2; CDR3 length: 15; D gene: TRBD1; V gene: TRBV10-3; CDR3 DNA: TGTGCCATCCACCCCAGGGGGCAAGCTAACTATGGCTACACCTTC; CDR3 protein: CAIHPRGQANYGYTF
clone size: NA; J gene: TRBJ1-2; CDR3 length: 16; D gene: NA; V gene: TRBV7-2; CDR3 DNA: TGTGCCAGCAGCTTAGGGGCGGGGCTGGAGTTCTATGGCTACACCTTC; CDR3 protein: CASSLGAGLEFYGYTF
clone size: NA; J gene: TRBJ2-5; CDR3 length: 13; D gene: NA; V gene: TRBV6-6; CDR3 DNA: TGTGCCAGCAGGCTAACTAGGTTGGAGACCCAGTACTTC; CDR3 protein: CASRLTRLETQYF
clone size: once; J gene: TRBJ2-7; CDR3 length: 14; D gene: TRBD1; V gene: TRBV5-8; CDR3 DNA: TGTGCCAGCAGGCGGACAGGGAAGTTCTACGAGCAGTACTTC; CDR3 protein: CASRRTGKFYEQYF
clone size: NA; J gene: TRBJ2-2; CDR3 length: 15; D gene: NA; V gene: TRBV30; CDR3 DNA: TGTGCCTGGAGTGTACTCAGGATGAACACCGGGGAGCTGTTTTTT; CDR3 protein: CAWSVLRMNTGELFF
clone size: NA; J gene: TRBJ1-4; CDR3 length: 15; D gene: NA; V gene: TRBV5-1; CDR3 DNA: TGCGCCAGCAGCCCGTGGCCAGGTAGTAATGAAAAACTGTTTTTT; CDR3 protein: CASSPWPGSNEKLFF
clone size: NA; J gene: TRBJ1-3; CDR3 length: 18; D gene: NA; V gene: TRBV2; CDR3 DNA: TGTGCCAGCAGGGGAGACAAAACGGGGGGCTTCGGTGGAAACACCATATATTTT; CDR3 protein: CASRGDKTGGFGGNTIYF
clone size: NA; J gene: TRBJ2-1; CDR3 length: 13; D gene: NA; V gene: TRBV11-3; CDR3 DNA: TGTGCCAGCAGCTTAGAAGCCGACAATGAGCAGTTCTTC; CDR3 protein: CASSLEADNEQFF
clone size: NA; J gene: TRBJ2-1; CDR3 length: 15; D gene: NA; V gene: TRBV10-3; CDR3 DNA: TGTGCCATCAGTGAGGAACAACCACCTTACAATGAGCAGTTCTTC; CDR3 protein: CAISEEQPPYNEQFF
clone size: once; J gene: TRBJ1-1; CDR3 length: 13; D gene: NA; V gene: TRBV12-3/TRBV12-4; CDR3 DNA: TGTGCCAGCAGTTGGTCAGAGAACACTGAAGCTTTCTTT; CDR3 protein: CASSWSENTEAFF
clone size: NA; J gene: TRBJ1-5; CDR3 length: 14; D gene: NA; V gene: TRBV7-9; CDR3 DNA: TGTGCCAGCAGCCCGGACAGTCGCAATCAGCCCCAGCATTTT; CDR3 protein: CASSPDSRNQPQHF
clone size: NA; J gene: TRBJ1-6; CDR3 length: 14; D gene: TRBD1; V gene: TRBV6-5; CDR3 DNA: TGTGCCACGACCGGCGGACAGGGGAGGTCACCCCTCCACTTT; CDR3 protein: CATTGGQGRSPLHF
clone size: NA; J gene: TRBJ2-2; CDR3 length: 18; D gene: NA; V gene: TRBV4-1; CDR3 DNA: TGCGCCAGCAGCCAAGTTTATGCGGGACAGATGAACACCGGGGAGCTGTTTTTT; CDR3 protein: CASSQVYAGQMNTGELFF
clone size: NA; J gene: TRBJ2-3; CDR3 length: 15; D gene: TRBD2; V gene: TRBV5-5; CDR3 DNA: TGTGCCAGCAGCAATTGGCGGGGGGCAACAGATACGCAGTATTTT; CDR3 protein: CASSNWRGATDTQYF
clone size: NA; J gene: TRBJ1-3; CDR3 length: 15; D gene: NA; V gene: TRBV5-5; CDR3 DNA: TGTGCCAGCAGCTTGGACGGGAACTCTGGAAACACCATATATTTT; CDR3 protein: CASSLDGNSGNTIYF
clone size: NA; J gene: TRBJ2-1; CDR3 length: 16; D gene: TRBD2; V gene: TRBV7-9; CDR3 DNA: TGTGCCAGCAGCTTAGAAGAGGCTAGCGGACTCTATGAGCAGTTCTTC; CDR3 protein: CASSLEEASGLYEQFF
clone size: NA; J gene: TRBJ2-7; CDR3 length: 18; D gene: TRBD1; V gene: TRBV7-9; CDR3 DNA: TGTGCCAGCAGCGCAGATCGCCGGAACAGGGGTGACTCCTACGAGCAGTACTTC; CDR3 protein: CASSADRRNRGDSYEQYF
clone size: NA; J gene: TRBJ2-7; CDR3 length: 13; D gene: TRBD1; V gene: TRBV5-6; CDR3 DNA: TGTGCCAGCAGCTTCGACAGGGCTTACGAGCAGTACTTC; CDR3 protein: CASSFDRAYEQYF
clone size: NA; J gene: TRBJ2-1; CDR3 length: 15; D gene: TRBD1; V gene: TRBV19; CDR3 DNA: TGTGCCAGTAGCCACACAGGGGATATCTACAATGAGCAGTTCTTC; CDR3 protein: CASSHTGDIYNEQFF
clone size: NA; J gene: TRBJ2-2; CDR3 length: 20; D gene: TRBD2; V gene: TRBV5-5; CDR3 DNA: TGTGCCAGCAGCCCTGCCTTACTAGCGGGGGGGCTTGGATCTACCGGGGAGCTGTTTTTT; CDR3 protein: CASSPALLAGGLGSTGELFF
clone size: NA; J gene: TRBJ2-3; CDR3 length: 16; D gene: TRBD2; V gene: TRBV6-2/TRBV6-3; CDR3 DNA: TGTGCCAGCAGTACCGGGACTAGCGGTTACACAGATACGCAGTATTTT; CDR3 protein: CASSTGTSGYTDTQYF
clone size: NA; J gene: TRBJ2-2; CDR3 length: 16; D gene: NA; V gene: TRBV7-8; CDR3 DNA: TGTGCCAGCAGCTTAGTGGCGGGGGCGAGGACCGGGGAGCTGTTTTTT; CDR3 protein: CASSLVAGARTGELFF
clone size: NA; J gene: TRBJ2-1; CDR3 length: 16; D gene: TRBD2; V gene: TRBV7-3; CDR3 DNA: TGTGCCAGCAGCTTAAAATGGAGCGGGGGGCCGAATGAGCAGTTCTTC; CDR3 protein: CASSLKWSGGPNEQFF
clone size: NA; J gene: TRBJ2-3; CDR3 length: 14; D gene: TRBD1; V gene: TRBV5-1; CDR3 DNA: TGCGCCAGCAGCTTGGGACAGGGGGCAGATACGCAGTATTTT; CDR3 protein: CASSLGQGADTQYF
clone size: NA; J gene: TRBJ1-5; CDR3 length: 14; D gene: NA; V gene: TRBV28; CDR3 DNA: TGTGCCAGCAGTAGCTACAGCAGCAATCAGCCCCAGCATTTT; CDR3 protein: CASSSYSSNQPQHF
clone size: NA; J gene: TRBJ2-7; CDR3 length: 15; D gene: TRBD1; V gene: TRBV4-3; CDR3 DNA: TGCGCCAGCAGCTTCCAGGGGGCGAACTCCTACGAGCAGTACTTC; CDR3 protein: CASSFQGANSYEQYF
clone size: NA; J gene: TRBJ2-5; CDR3 length: 17; D gene: TRBD2; V gene: TRBV9; CDR3 DNA: TGTGCCAGCAGCGTAGGCTTTAGCGGGGGGGCTTTGGAGACCCAGTACTTC; CDR3 protein: CASSVGFSGGALETQYF
clone size: NA; J gene: TRBJ2-3; CDR3 length: 14; D gene: TRBD1; V gene: TRBV18; CDR3 DNA: TGTGCCAGCTCACCGGGGACAGGTGGGGATACGCAGTATTTT; CDR3 protein: CASSPGTGGDTQYF
clone size: NA; J gene: TRBJ2-2; CDR3 length: 15; D gene: NA; V gene: TRBV2; CDR3 DNA: TGTGCCAGCAGTGAAGCTCCTAGCGCGGGCGGGGAGCTGTTTTTT; CDR3 protein: CASSEAPSAGGELFF
clone size: NA; J gene: TRBJ1-2; CDR3 length: 14; D gene: NA; V gene: TRBV18; CDR3 DNA: TGTGCCAGATTCACCAGACAGCTTAACTATGGCTACACCTTC; CDR3 protein: CARFTRQLNYGYTF